The entry that follows covers one TCR beta chain sequence. The data are from a study of blood T cell repertoires in COVID-19. Background on the study: Both acute and convalescent COVID-19 samples were obtained from the United States, Italy and Spain. Sources were T cells, B-cell-depleted T cells, or PBMCs; the material itself was cDNA or gDNA.

Participant age was about 18 to 89 years, and participants resided in fewer than 30 US areas. Among Cohort 3 donors, those recovered had two negative PCRs, clearance, or symptom resolution. This CDR3 comprises 15 residues. With 0 bases clipped from V and 5 bases from J, the junction kept 5 bases outside the gene matches. CDR1 and CDR2 (germline): SGHKS, YYEKEE (reference sequence). Profiling relied on immunoSEQ multiplex PCR, and the TCRdb table lists in-frame clones only, not all of them. Among some 530,000 clones listed, about nine tenths were seen once. Input material: PBMCs or T cells enriched from blood (not recorded which). This clonotype was obtained from a woman aged 60 to 75 who had recovered from COVID-19. V is TRBV5-5 and J is TRBJ1-5; 7 bases are a match to TRBD1. CDR3 protein: CASSLGQGEDQPQHF. In nucleotides, the CDR3 is TGTGCCAGCAGCTTGGGACAGGGAGAGGATCAGCCCCAGCATTTT. The full variable domain, completed using reference TRBV5-5 and TRBJ1-5, is DAGVTQSPTHLIKTRGQQVTLRCSPISGHKSVSWYQQVLGQGPQFIFQYYEKEERGRGNFPDRFSARQFPNYSSELNVNALLLGDSALYLCASSLGQGEDQPQHFGDGTRLSIL.